This TCR beta chain was found in a study of CD8 T cells in ankylosing spondylitis. Points from the study as a whole: A TCR beta motif made of 7 to 9 highly homologous variants seemed typical of ankylosing spondylitis blood.

Comments on this clonotype: Its matching antigen is unknown. An end of the junction does not agree with germline; a read error may underlie this.

TCRdb re-called the 5' RACE reads through MiXCR, storing one row per CDR3 protein. This sample has 700,000 to 1,000,000 distinct CDR3 sequences; roughly 10% occur once, and the top ten carry under 0.6%. Per the germline V gene, CDR1 is DFQATT and CDR2 is SNEGSKA (reference sequence). This CDR3 spans 16 amino acids. What was sequenced was blood, either unsorted or a sorted T cell fraction (not recorded which). The sequence derives from a male donor with ankylosing spondylitis. V usage is TRBV20-1 and J usage is TRBJ2-7, with D unresolved. CDR3 in amino acids: CCAKGPPRSSSYEQYF. The CDR3 region has the DNA TGCTGTGCTAAAGGGCCCCCACGTTCTTCTAGCTACGAGCAGTACTTC.